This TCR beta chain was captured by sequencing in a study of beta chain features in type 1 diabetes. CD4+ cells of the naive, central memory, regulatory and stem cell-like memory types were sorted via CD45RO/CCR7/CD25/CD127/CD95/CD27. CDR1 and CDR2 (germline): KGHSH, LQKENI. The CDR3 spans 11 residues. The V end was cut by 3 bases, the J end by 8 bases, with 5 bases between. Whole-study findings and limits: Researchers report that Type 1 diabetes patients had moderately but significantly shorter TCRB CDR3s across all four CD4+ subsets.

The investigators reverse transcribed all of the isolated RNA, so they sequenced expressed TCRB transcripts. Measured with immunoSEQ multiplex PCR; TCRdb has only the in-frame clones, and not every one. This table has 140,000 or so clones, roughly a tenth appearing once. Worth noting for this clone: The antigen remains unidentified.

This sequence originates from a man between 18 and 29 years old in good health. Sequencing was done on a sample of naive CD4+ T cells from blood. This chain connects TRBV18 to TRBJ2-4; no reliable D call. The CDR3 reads CASSPQDIQYF. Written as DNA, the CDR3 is TGTGCCAGCTCACCTCAGGACATTCAGTACTTC.